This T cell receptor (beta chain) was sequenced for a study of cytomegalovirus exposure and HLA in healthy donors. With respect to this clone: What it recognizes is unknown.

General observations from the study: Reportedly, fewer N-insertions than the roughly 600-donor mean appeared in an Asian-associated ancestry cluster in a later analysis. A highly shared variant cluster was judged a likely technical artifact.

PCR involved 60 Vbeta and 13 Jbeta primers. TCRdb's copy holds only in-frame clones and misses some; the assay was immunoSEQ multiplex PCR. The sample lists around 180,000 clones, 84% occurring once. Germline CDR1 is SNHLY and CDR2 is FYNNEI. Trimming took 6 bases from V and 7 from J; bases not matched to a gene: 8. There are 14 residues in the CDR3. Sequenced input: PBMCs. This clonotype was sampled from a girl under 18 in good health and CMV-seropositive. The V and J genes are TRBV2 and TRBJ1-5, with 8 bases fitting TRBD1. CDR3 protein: CASRLGQGGQPQHF. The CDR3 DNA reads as TGTGCCAGCAGGCTTGGACAGGGAGGACAGCCCCAGCATTTT.